This TCR beta chain was captured by sequencing in a study of T cell responses to AZD1222 COVID-19 vaccine. Assay used: immunoSEQ multiplex PCR; TCRdb lists only in-frame clones, some missing. The data show approximately 100,000 clones, about 90% seen once. Study observations and caveats: Repertoires were obtained only post-peak T cell response.

For this clone: No antigen is known for it.

This receptor was identified in an adult who received the AZD1222 COVID-19 vaccine. Source: peripheral blood, taken 28 days after the second AZD1222 dose.

The CDR3 spells CASSVDGPEANTEAFF. The CDR3 DNA follows: TGTGCCAGCAGCGTAGATGGGCCGGAGGCGAACACTGAAGCTTTCTTT. The chain uses TRBV9 and TRBJ1-1; D is ambiguous. With 0 bases removed from V and 1 base from J, the gap between germline ends came to 13 bases. CDR3 length: 16 amino acids. Germline lookup yields CDR1 SGDLS and CDR2 YYNGEE.